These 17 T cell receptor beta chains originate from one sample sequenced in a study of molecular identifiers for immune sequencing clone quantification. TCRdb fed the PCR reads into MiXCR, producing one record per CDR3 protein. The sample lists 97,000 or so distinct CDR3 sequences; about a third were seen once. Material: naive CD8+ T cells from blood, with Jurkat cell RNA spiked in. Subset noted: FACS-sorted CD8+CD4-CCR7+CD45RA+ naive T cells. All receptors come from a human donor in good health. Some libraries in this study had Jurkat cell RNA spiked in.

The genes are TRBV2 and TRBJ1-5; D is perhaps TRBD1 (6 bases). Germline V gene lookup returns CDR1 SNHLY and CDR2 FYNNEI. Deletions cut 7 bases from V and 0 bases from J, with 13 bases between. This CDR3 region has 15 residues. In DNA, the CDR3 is TGTGCCAGCATTCCGGACAGAATTAGCAATCAGCCCCAGCATTTT. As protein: CASIPDRISNQPQHF. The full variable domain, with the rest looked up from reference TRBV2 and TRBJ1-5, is EPEVTQTPSHQVTQMGQEVILRCVPISNHLYFYWYRQILGQKVEFLVSFYNNEISEKSEIFDDQFSVERPDGSNFTLKIRSTKLEDSAMYFCASIPDRISNQPQHFGDGTRLSIL.

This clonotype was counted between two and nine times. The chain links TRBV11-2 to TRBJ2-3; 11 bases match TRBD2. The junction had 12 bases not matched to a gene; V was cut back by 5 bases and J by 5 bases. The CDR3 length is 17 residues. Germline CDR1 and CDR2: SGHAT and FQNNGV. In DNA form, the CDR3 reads TGTGCCAGCAGCCAACTAGCGGGAGTGGGTTTTGTAGATACGCAGTATTTT. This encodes CASSQLAGVGFVDTQYF.

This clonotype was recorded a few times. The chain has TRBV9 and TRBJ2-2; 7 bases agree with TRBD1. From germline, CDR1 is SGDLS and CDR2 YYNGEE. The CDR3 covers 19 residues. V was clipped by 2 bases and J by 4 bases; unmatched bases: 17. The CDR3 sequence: CASSVEPDTIRDSTGELFF. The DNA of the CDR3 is TGTGCCAGCAGCGTGGAGCCGGACACCATCCGGGACAGCACCGGGGAGCTGTTTTTT.

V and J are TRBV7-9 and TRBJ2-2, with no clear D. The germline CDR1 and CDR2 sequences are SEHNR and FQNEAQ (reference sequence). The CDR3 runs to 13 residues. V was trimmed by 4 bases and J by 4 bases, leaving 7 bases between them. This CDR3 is CASSYLRTGELFF. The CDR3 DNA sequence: TGTGCCAGCAGCTATTTGCGCACCGGGGAGCTGTTTTTT.

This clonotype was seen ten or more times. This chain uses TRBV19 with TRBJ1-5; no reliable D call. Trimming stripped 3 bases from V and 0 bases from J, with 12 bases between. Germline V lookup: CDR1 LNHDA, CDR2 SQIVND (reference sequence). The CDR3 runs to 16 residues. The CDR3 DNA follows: TGTGCCAGTAGTATCCTAACAGATTATAGCAATCAGCCCCAGCATTTT. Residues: CASSILTDYSNQPQHF. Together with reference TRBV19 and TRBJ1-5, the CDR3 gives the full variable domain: DGGITQSPKYLFRKEGQNVTLSCEQNLNHDAMYWYRQDPGQGLRLIYYSQIVNDFQKGDIAEGYSVSREKKESFPLTVTSAQKNPTAFYLCASSILTDYSNQPQHFGDGTRLSIL.

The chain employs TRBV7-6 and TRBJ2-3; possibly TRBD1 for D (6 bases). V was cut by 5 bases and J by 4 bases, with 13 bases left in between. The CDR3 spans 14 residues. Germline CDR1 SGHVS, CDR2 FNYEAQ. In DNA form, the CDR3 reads TGTGCCAGCAGCGCGTATGGGGGCCCAGATACGCAGTATTTT. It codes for CASSAYGGPDTQYF. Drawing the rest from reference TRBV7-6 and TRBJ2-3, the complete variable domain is GAGVSQSPRYKVTKRGQDVALRCDPISGHVSLYWYRQALGQGPEFLTYFNYEAQQDKSGLPNDRFSAERPEGSISTLTIQRTEQRDSAMYRCASSAYGGPDTQYFGPGTRLTVL.

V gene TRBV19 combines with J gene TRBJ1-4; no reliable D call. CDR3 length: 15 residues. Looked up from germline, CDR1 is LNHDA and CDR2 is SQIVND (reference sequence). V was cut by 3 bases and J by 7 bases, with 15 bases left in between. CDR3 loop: CASSIAGPVAEKLFF. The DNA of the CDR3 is TGTGCCAGTAGTATTGCCGGACCAGTGGCTGAAAAACTGTTTTTT.

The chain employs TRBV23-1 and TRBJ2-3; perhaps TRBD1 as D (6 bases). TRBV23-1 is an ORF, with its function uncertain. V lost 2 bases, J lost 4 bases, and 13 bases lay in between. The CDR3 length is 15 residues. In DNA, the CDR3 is TGCGCCAGCAGTCAAACAGGGTCTTCTTCAGATACGCAGTATTTT. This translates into CASSQTGSSSDTQYF.

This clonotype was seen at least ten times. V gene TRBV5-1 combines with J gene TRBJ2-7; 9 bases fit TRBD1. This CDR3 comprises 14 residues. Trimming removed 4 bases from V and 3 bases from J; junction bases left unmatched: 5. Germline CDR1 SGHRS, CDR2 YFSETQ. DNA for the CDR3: TGCGCCAGCAGCACGGGACAGGGTCTCTACGAGCAGTACTTC. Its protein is CASSTGQGLYEQYF.

The DNA for the CDR3 is TGTGCCAGCAGCCCGGTGGGGGGAACCTACGAGCAGTACTTC. Residues: CASSPVGGTYEQYF. The chain couples TRBV13 to TRBJ2-7; D might be TRBD2 (6 bases). The germline V and J ends were trimmed by 5 bases and 2 bases, with 13 bases remaining between them. Germline assignment: CDR1 PRHDT and CDR2 FYEKMQ (reference sequence). The CDR3 extends over 14 amino acids.

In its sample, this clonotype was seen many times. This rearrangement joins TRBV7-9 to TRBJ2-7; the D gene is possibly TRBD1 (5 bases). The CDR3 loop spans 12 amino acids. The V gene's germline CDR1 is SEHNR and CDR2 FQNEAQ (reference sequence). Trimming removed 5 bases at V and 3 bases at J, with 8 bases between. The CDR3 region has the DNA TGTGCCAGCAGCCCGACAGACTACGAGCAGTACTTC. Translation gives CASSPTDYEQYF. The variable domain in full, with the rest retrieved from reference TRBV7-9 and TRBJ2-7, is DTGVSQNPRHKITKRGQNVTFRCDPISEHNRLYWYRQTLGQGPEFLTYFQNEAQLEKSRLLSDRFSAERPKGSFSTLEIQRTEQGDSAMYLCASSPTDYEQYFGPGTRLTVT.

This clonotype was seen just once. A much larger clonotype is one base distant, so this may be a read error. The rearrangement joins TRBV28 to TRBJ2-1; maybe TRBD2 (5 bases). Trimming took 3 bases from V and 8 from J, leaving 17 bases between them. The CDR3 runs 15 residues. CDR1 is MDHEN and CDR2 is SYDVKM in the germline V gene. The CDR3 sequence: CASSFPSLQNDEQFF. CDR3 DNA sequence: TGTGCCAGCAGTTTCCCTAGCCTCCAGAACGATGAGCAGTTCTTC.

The CDR3 loop is CASSSPTGLTWETQYF. The CDR3 DNA reads TGTGCCAGCAGTTCCCCAACAGGCTTAACTTGGGAGACCCAGTACTTC. V gene TRBV12-3 or TRBV12-4 combines with J gene TRBJ2-5; D is possibly TRBD1 (5 bases). Trimming cost V 4 bases and J 5 bases, with 20 bases left between them. The CDR3 sequence is 16 residues long.

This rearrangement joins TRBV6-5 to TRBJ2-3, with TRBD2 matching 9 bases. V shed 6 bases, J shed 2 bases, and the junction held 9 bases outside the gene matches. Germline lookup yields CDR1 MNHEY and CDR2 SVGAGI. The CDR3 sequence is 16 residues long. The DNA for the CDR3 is TGTGCCAGCAGACCCCAACTAGCGGGCGTCACAGATACGCAGTATTTT. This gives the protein CASRPQLAGVTDTQYF.

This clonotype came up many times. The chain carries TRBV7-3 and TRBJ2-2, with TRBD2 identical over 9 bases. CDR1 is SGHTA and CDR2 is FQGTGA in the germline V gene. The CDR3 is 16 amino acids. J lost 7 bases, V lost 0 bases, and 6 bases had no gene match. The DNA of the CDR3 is TGTGCCAGCAGCTTAACGGGCGGGACTAGCAACGGGGAGCTGTTTTTT. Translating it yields CASSLTGGTSNGELFF.

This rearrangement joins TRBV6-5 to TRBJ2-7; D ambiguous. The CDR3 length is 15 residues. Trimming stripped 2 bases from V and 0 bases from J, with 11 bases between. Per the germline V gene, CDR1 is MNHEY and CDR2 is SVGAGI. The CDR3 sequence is CASSYGVRSSYEQYF. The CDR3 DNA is TGTGCCAGCAGTTACGGAGTGAGGAGCTCCTACGAGCAGTACTTC.

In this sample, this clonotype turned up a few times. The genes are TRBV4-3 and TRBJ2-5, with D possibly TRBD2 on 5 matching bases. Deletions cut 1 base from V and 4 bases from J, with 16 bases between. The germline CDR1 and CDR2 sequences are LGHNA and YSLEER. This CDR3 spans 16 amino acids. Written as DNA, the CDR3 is TGCGCCAGCAGCCAAGGAGCGGTTTACGTGGCAGAGACCCAGTACTTC. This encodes CASSQGAVYVAETQYF.